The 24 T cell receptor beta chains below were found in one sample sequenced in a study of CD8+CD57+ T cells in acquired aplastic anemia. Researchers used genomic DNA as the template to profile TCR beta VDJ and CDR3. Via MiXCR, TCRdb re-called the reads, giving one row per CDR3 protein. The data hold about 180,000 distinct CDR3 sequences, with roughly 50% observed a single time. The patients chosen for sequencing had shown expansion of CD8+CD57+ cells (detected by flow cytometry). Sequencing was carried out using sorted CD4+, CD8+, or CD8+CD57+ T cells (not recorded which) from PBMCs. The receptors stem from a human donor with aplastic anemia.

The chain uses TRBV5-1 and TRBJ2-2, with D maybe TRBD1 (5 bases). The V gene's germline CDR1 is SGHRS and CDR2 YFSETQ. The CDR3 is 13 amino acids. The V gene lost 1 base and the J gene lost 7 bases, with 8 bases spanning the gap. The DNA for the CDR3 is TGCGCCAGCAGCTTGCAAAGGGGCGGGGAGCTGTTTTTT. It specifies CASSLQRGGELFF.

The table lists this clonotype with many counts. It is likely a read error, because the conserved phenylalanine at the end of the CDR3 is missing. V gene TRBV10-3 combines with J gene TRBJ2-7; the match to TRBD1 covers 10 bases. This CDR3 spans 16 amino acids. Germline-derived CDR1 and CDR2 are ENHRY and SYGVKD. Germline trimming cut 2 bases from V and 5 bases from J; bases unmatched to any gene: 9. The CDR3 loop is CAISEATGGASDEQYY. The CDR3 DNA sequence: TGTGCCATCAGTGAGGCGACAGGGGGCGCATCCGACGAGCAGTACTAC.

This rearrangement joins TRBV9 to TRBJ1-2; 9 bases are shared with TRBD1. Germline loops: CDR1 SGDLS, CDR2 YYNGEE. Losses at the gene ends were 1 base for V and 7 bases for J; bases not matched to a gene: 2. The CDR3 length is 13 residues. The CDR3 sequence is CASSVTGGCGYTF. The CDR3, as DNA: TGTGCCAGCAGCGTAACAGGGGGCTGTGGCTACACCTTC.

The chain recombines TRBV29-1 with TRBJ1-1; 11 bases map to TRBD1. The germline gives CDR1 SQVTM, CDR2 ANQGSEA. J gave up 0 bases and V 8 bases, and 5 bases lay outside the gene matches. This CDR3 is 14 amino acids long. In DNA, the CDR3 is TGCAGCTCAGGGACAGGGGGTCTGAACACTGAAGCTTTCTTT. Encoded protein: CSSGTGGLNTEAFF. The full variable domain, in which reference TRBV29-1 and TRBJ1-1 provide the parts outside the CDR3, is SAVISQKPSRDICQRGTSLTIQCQVDSQVTMMFWYRQQPGQSLTLIATANQGSEATYESGFVIDKFPISRPNLTFSTLTVSNMSPEDSSIYLCSSGTGGLNTEAFFGQGTRLTVV.

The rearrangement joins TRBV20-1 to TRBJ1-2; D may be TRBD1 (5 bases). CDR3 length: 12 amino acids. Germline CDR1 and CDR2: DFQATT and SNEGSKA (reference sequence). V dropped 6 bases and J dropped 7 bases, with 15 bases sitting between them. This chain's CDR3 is CSAEGYGGGYTF. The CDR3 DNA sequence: TGCAGTGCCGAAGGGTATGGGGGTGGCTACACCTTC.

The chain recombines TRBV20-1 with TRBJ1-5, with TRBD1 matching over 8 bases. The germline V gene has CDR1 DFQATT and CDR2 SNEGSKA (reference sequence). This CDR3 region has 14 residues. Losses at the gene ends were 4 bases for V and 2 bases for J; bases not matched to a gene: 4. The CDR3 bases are TGCAGTGCTACGAGACAGGGGCGCAATCAGCCCCAGCATTTT. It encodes CSATRQGRNQPQHF.

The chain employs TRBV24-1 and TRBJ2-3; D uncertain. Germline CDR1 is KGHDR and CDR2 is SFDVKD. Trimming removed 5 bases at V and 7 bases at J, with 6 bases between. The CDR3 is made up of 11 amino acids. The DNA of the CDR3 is TGTGCCACCAGTGTCGAATATACGCAGTATTTT. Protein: CATSVEYTQYF.

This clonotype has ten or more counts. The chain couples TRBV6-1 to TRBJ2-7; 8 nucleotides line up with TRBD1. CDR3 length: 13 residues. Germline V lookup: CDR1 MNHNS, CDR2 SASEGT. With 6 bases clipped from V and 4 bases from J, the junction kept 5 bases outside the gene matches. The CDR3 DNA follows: TGTGCCAGCAGACCACGGACAGGGTACGAGCAGTACTTC. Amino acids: CASRPRTGYEQYF.

The CDR3 nucleotides are TGTGCCAGCAGCGTTACAGGGGTTCTTCCAGATACGCAGTATTTT. Its protein product is CASSVTGVLPDTQYF. The chain couples TRBV6-1 to TRBJ2-3; 7 bases align to TRBD1. The CDR3 sequence is 15 residues long. The V and J ends lost 6 bases and 4 bases, in that order; junction bases with no gene match: 10. Germline V lookup: CDR1 MNHNS, CDR2 SASEGT.

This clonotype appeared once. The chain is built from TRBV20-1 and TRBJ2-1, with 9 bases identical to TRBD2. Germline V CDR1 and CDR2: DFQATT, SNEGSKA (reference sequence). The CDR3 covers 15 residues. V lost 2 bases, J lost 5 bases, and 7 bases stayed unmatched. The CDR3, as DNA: TGCAGTGCTAGACGTAGCGGGAGCCCCAACAATGAGCAGTTCTTC. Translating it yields CSARRSGSPNNEQFF.

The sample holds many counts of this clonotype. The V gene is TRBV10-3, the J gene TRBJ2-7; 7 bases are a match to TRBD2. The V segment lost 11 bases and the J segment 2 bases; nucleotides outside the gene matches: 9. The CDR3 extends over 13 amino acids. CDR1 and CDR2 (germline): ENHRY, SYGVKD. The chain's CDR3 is CAVSPSGPYEQYF. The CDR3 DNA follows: TGTGCCGTAAGCCCTAGCGGCCCCTACGAGCAGTACTTC.

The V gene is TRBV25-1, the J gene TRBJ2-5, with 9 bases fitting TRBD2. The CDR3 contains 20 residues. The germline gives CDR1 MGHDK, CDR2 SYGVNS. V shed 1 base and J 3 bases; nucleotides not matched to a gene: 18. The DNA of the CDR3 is TGTGCCAGCAGTGAATCTTTCAGTATGCTCGTGACTAGCGGCAAAGAGACCCAGTACTTC. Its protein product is CASSESFSMLVTSGKETQYF.

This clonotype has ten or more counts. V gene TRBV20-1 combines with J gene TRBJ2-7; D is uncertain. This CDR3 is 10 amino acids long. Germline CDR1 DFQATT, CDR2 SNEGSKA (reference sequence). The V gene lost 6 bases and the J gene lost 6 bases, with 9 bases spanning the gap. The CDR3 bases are TGCAGTGCGGGCCGTCTCGAGCAGTACTTC. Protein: CSAGRLEQYF.

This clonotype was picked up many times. The CDR3 protein is CASSRDGPNTEAFF. Here the CDR3 DNA reads TGTGCCAGCAGCCGAGACGGGCCGAACACTGAAGCTTTCTTT. This chain uses TRBV5-4 with TRBJ1-1; unclear D gene. V lost 4 bases, J lost 1 base, and 11 bases lay in between. Germline lookup yields CDR1 SGHNT and CDR2 YYREEE (reference sequence). This CDR3 has 14 amino acids.

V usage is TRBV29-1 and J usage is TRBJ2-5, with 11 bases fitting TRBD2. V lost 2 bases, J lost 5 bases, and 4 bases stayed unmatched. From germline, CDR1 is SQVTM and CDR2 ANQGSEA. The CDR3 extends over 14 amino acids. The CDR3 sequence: CSVEIAGGPETQYF. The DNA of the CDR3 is TGCAGCGTTGAAATAGCGGGAGGGCCGGAGACCCAGTACTTC.

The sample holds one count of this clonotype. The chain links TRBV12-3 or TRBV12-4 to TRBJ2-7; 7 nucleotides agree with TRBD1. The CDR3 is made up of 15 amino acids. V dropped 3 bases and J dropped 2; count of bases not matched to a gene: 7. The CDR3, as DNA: TGTGCCAGCAGTTTTATCGTAGGGACAGCCTACGAGCAGTACTTC. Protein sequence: CASSFIVGTAYEQYF.

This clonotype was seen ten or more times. In DNA form, the CDR3 reads TGTGCCAGCAGCTCGCGGGGACTAGCGGGAGGGCCTGTGGGAGATACGCAGTATTTT. Its translation is CASSSRGLAGGPVGDTQYF. The V gene is TRBV11-1, the J gene TRBJ2-3; 16 bases match TRBD2. Losses at the gene ends were 4 bases for V and 5 bases for J; bases not matched to a gene: 12. The CDR3 consists of 19 residues. Germline values: CDR1 SGHAT, CDR2 FQDESV (reference sequence).

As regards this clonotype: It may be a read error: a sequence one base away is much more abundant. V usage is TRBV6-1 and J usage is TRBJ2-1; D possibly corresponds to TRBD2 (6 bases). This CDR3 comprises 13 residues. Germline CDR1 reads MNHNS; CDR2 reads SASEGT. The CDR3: CASMTGDVGEQLF. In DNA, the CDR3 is TGTGCCAGCATGACGGGAGATGTAGGGGAGCAGCTCTTC.

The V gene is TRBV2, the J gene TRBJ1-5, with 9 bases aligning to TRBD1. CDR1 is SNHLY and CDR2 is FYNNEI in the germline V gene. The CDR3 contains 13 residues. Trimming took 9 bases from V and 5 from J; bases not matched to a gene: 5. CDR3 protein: CASNTGGYQPQHF. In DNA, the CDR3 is TGTGCCAGTAATACAGGGGGCTATCAGCCCCAGCATTTT.

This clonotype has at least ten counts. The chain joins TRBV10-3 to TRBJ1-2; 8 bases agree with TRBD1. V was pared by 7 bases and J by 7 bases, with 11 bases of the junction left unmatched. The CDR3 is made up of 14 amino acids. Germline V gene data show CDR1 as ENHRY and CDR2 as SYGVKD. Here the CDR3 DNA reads TGTGCCATCACCTTAGGACAGGGTCTGAGTGGCTACACCTTC. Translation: CAITLGQGLSGYTF.

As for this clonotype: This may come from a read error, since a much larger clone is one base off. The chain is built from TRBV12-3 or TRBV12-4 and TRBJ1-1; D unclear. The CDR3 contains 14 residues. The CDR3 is CASSMGIPNTEALF. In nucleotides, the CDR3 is TGTGCCAGCAGTATGGGTATTCCGAACACTGAAGCTCTCTTT.

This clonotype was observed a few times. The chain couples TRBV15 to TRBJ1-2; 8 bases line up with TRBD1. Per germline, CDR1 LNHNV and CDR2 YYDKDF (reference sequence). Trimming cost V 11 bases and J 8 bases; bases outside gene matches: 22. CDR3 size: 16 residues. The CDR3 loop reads CASQETGTGALWGYTF. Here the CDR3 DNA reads TGTGCCTCCCAGGAGACGGGGACAGGAGCTCTCTGGGGCTACACCTTC.

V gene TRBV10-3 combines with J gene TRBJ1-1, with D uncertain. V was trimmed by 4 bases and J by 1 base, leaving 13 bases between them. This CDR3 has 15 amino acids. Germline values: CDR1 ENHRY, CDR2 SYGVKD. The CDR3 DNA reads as TGTGCCATCAGTGGGCCGGGAGGAGCGAACACTGAAGCTTTCTTT. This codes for CAISGPGGANTEAFF.

The CDR3 reads CSARWVRYTEAFF. The CDR3 DNA reads as TGCAGTGCTAGATGGGTGAGGTACACTGAAGCTTTCTTT. The gene calls are TRBV20-1 and TRBJ1-1; D ambiguous. This CDR3 has 13 residues. V was pared by 2 bases and J by 3 bases, with 10 bases between. Germline CDR1 is DFQATT and CDR2 is SNEGSKA (reference sequence).